A single sample gave rise to the 7 T cell receptor beta chains below, sequenced in a study of T cells in Graves' hyperthyroidism and ophthalmopathy. What was amplified from RNA transcripts were TCR beta CDR3 regions. TCR CDR3 underwent first-round RT-PCR with the HTBI primer set. TCRdb reprocessed the multiplex PCR reads with MiXCR, giving one entry per CDR3 protein. The sample has hundreds of thousands of distinct CDR3 sequences, about 45% seen once. Sequenced: peripheral blood or thyroid tissue (not recorded which). These receptors originate from an adult man with Graves' disease, either hyperthyroidism or ophthalmopathy (not recorded which).

The chain couples TRBV7-9 to TRBJ1-1; D possibly corresponds to TRBD1 (6 bases). There are 16 residues in the CDR3. CDR1 and CDR2 from the germline V gene are SEHNR and FQNEAQ (reference sequence). V lost 7 bases to trimming and J lost 1 base, with 19 bases between them. Here the CDR3 DNA reads TGTGCCAGCACCCCCGGGCGGGGGGCGGGGAACACTGAAGCTTTCTTT. Translated, it gives CASTPGRGAGNTEAFF.

V is TRBV5-1 and J is TRBJ2-2; 9 bases map to TRBD1. This CDR3 spans 18 amino acids. Germline CDR1 reads SGHRS; CDR2 reads YFSETQ. The ends lost 4 bases at V and 2 bases at J; junction bases unmatched: 12. CDR3 loop: CASSGYGTGRGNTGELFF. The CDR3 DNA follows: TGCGCCAGCAGCGGCTACGGGACAGGGAGAGGAAACACCGGGGAGCTGTTTTTT.

This clonotype appeared many times. DNA for the CDR3: TGTGCCAGCAGCTTAGCTCAAAAGACCCAGTACTTC. This encodes CASSLAQKTQYF. This chain joins TRBV7-9 and TRBJ2-5; no definite D call. V was trimmed by 0 bases and J by 6 bases, leaving 5 bases between them. The CDR3 loop spans 12 amino acids. Per germline, CDR1 SEHNR and CDR2 FQNEAQ (reference sequence).

There are a few counts of this clonotype. This rearrangement joins TRBV12-3 or TRBV12-4 to TRBJ1-2; no definite D call. Trimming pared 5 bases from V and 1 base from J, leaving 14 bases between. The length of the CDR3 is 15 residues. CDR3 protein: CASSPGALSNYGYTF. CDR3 bases: TGTGCCAGCAGTCCAGGCGCTTTAAGTAACTATGGCTACACCTTC.

V gene TRBV7-9 combines with J gene TRBJ2-7; D may correspond to TRBD1 or TRBD2 (5 bases each). V was trimmed by 3 bases and J by 4 bases, leaving 16 bases between them. Germline values: CDR1 SEHNR, CDR2 FQNEAQ (reference sequence). The CDR3 is 15 amino acids. CDR3 nucleotides: TGTGCCAGCAGCTTGGGGCCGGGGCCAGGATACGAGCAGTACTTC. The encoded protein is CASSLGPGPGYEQYF.

The chain couples TRBV29-1 to TRBJ1-6; 8 nucleotides line up with TRBD1. Germline CDR1 SQVTM, CDR2 ANQGSEA. J was trimmed by 6 bases and V by 0 bases; bases with no gene match: 4. The CDR3 sequence is 15 residues long. The CDR3 DNA sequence: TGCAGCGTTGAAGATGGGACAGGCGCTAATTCACCCCTCCACTTT. Translated, it gives CSVEDGTGANSPLHF. Supplemented by reference TRBV29-1 and TRBJ1-6, the full variable domain reads SAVISQKPSRDICQRGTSLTIQCQVDSQVTMMFWYRQQPGQSLTLIATANQGSEATYESGFVIDKFPISRPNLTFSTLTVSNMSPEDSSIYLCSVEDGTGANSPLHFGNGTRLTVT.

Comment on this clonotype: This may arise from a read error, as a much more abundant clone is one base away. The conserved closing phenylalanine or tryptophan is absent in this CDR3, likely reflecting a read error. V usage is TRBV2 and J usage is TRBJ2-7; 7 bases align to TRBD2. J lost 5 bases, V lost 8 bases, and 12 bases had no gene match. The CDR3 spans 14 residues. Germline CDR1 reads SNHLY; CDR2 reads FYNNEI. This chain's CDR3 is CASQSGTGYHEQYS. CDR3 bases: TGTGCCAGCCAAAGCGGGACGGGTTACCACGAGCAGTACTCC.